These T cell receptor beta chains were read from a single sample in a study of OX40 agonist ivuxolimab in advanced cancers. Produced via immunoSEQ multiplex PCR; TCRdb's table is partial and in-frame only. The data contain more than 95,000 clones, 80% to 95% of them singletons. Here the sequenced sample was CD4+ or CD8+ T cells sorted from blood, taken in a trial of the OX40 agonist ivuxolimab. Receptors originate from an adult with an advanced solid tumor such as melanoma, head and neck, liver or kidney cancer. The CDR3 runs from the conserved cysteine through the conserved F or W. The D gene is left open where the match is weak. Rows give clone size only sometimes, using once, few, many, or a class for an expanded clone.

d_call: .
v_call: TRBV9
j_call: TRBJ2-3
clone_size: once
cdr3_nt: TGTGCCAGCAGCGTAAGGGAGGTCACAGATACGCAGTATTTT
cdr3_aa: CASSVREVTDTQYF

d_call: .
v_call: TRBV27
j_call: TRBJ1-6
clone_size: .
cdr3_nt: TGTGCCAGCAGTTTATACCGGGGCCGGGATTCACCCCTCCACTTT
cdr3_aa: CASSLYRGRDSPLHF

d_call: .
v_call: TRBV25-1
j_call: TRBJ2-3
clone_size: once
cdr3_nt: TGTGCCAGCAGTGCGGGACTTACTAGCACAGATACGCAGTATTTT
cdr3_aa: CASSAGLTSTDTQYF

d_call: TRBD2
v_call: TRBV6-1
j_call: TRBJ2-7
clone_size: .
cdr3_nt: TGTGCCAGCAGTGACTCACGGGAGGGTTCTGGCGAGCAGTACTTC
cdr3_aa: CASSDSREGSGEQYF

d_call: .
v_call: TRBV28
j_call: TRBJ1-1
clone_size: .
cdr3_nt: TGTGCCAGCAGTTTAATGCAGGTCTCGAACACTGAAGCTTTCTTT
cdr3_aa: CASSLMQVSNTEAFF

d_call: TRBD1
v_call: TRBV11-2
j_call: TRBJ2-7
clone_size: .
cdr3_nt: TGTGCCAGCAGCTTAGGAGGGAGCAGGGGGCCAGATAAGTACTTC
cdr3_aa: CASSLGGSRGPDKYF

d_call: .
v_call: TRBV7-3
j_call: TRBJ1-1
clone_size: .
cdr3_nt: TGTGCCAGCAGCTTAGTCCAGAACACTGAAGCTTTCTTT
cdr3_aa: CASSLVQNTEAFF

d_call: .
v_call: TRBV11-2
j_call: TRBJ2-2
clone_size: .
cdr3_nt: TGTGCCAGCAGCTTAGTTGATATCAGGGAGCTGTTTTTT
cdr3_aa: CASSLVDIRELFF

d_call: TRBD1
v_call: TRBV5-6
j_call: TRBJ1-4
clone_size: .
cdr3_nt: TGTGCCAGCAGCTTGTGGACAGGGGGCCCAGGCGGTGAAAAACTGTTTTTT
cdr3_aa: CASSLWTGGPGGEKLFF

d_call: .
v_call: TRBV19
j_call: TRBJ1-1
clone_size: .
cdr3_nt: TGTGCCAGTAGTATAGCGTTCCGGGACGGAGCTTTCTTT
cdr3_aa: CASSIAFRDGAFF

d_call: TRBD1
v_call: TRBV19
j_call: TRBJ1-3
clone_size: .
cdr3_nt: TGTGCCAGTAGTAGGTACCGGGACAGGGCTGGAAACACCATATATTTT
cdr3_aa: CASSRYRDRAGNTIYF

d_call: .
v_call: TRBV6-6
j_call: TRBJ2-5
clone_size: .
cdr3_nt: TGTGCCAGCAAAATCACCGGGTCCAGCGAGACCCAGTACTTC
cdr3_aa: CASKITGSSETQYF

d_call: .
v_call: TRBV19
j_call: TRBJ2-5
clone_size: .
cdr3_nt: TGTGCCAGTAGTATAGATATAACAGCTCGAGAGACCCAGTACTTC
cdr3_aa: CASSIDITARETQYF

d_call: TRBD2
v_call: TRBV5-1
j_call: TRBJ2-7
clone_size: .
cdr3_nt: TGCGCCAGCAGAAGGCTAGCGGGAACCTACGAGCAGTACTTC
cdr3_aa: CASRRLAGTYEQYF

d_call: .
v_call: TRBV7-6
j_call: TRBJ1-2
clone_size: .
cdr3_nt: TGTGCCAGCAGCTCCGACCCCACAGGGAGGTATGGCTACACCTTC
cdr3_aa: CASSSDPTGRYGYTF

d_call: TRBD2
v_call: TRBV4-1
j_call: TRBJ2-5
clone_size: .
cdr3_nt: TGCGCCAGCAGCCAGGGTAGCGGGAGGAAAAAGACCCAGTACTTC
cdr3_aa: CASSQGSGRKKTQYF

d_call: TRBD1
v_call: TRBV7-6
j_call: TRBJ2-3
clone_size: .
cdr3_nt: TGTGCCAGCAGCCCCCGGGGGACAGGGGGAAGGGGTACGCAGTATTTT
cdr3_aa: CASSPRGTGGRGTQYF

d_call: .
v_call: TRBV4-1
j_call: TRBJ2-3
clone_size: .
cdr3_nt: TGCGCCAGCAGCCATGGGCGGTCCCGGATAGGGCGGACCACAGATACGCAGTATTTT
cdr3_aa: CASSHGRSRIGRTTDTQYF

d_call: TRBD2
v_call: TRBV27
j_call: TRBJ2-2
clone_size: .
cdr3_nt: TGTGCCAGCCAGAAGGGAGGGTTAACCGGGGAGCTGTTTTTT
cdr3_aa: CASQKGGLTGELFF

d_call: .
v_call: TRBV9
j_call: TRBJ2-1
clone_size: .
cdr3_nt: TGTGCCAGCAGCGTTGCCGGCGTCTCCCGCTCCTACAATGAGCAGTTCTTC
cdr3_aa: CASSVAGVSRSYNEQFF

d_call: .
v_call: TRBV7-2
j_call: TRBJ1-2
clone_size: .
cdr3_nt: TGTGCCAGCAGCTTCTCGGCAGCTAACTATGGCTACACCTTC
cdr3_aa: CASSFSAANYGYTF

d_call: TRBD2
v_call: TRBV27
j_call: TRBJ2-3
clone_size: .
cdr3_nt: TGTGCCAGCAGAGATAGCGGGGCTAGCACAGATACGCAGTATTTT
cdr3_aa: CASRDSGASTDTQYF

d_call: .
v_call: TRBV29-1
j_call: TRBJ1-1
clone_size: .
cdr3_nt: TGCAGCGTTGGAGTCTACGGCACTGAAGCTTTCTTT
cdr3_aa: CSVGVYGTEAFF

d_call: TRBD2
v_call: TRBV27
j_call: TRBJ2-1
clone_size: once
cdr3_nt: TGTGCCAGCAGTTTATCCCTCAGGACTAGCGGCTTCTACAATGAGCAGTTCTTC
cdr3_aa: CASSLSLRTSGFYNEQFF

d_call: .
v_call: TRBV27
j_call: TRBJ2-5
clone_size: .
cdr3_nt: TGTGCCAGCGGAGAAGAGACCCAGTACTTC
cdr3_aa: CASGEETQYF

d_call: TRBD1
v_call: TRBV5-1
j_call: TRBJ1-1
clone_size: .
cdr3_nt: TGCGCCAGCAGCATAGGGGGCGCCGGCACTGAAGCTTTCTTT
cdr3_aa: CASSIGGAGTEAFF

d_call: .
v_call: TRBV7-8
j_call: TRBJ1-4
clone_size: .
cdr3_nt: TGTGCCAGCAGCTTAGTGCAAAATGAAAAACTGTTTTTT
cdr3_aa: CASSLVQNEKLFF

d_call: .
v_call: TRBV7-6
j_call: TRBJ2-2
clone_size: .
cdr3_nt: TGTGCCAGCAGCTTAAGGGCGACCGGGGAGCTGTTTTTT
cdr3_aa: CASSLRATGELFF

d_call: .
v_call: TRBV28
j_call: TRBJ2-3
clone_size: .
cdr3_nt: TGTGCCAGCTCTAGCGCTAGCACAGATACGCAGTATTTT
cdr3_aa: CASSSASTDTQYF

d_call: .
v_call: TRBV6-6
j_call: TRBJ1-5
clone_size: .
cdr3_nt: TGTGCCAGCAGACGAAATAGCAATCAGCCCCAGCATTTT
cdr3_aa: CASRRNSNQPQHF

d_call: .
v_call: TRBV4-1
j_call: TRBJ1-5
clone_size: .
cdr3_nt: TGCGCCAGCAGCCAAGAGGCGTTGTCGCAGCGAGATCAGCCCCAGCATTTT
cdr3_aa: CASSQEALSQRDQPQHF

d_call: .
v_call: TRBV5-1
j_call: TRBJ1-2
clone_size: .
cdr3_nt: TGCGCCAGCAGCTTGTCGGGGGATGGCTACACCTTC
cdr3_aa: CASSLSGDGYTF

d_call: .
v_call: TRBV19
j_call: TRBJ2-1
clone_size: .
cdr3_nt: TGTGCCAGTAGTCCTGGGGGGACGGACTTCCCGAAGTTCTTC
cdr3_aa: CASSPGGTDFPKFF

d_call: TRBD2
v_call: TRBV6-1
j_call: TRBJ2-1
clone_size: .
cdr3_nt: TGTGCCAGCAGCGGAGCGGGAGGCTACGGTGATGAGCAGTTCTTC
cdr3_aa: CASSGAGGYGDEQFF

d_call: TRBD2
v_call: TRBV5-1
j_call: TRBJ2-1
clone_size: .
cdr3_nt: TGCGCCAGCAGCTTACTAGCGGGAGGCCCCAGCTCCTACAATGAGCAGTTCTTC
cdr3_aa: CASSLLAGGPSSYNEQFF

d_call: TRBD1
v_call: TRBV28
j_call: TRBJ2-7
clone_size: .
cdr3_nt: TGTGCCAGCAGGAGGACAGGAGGCTACGAGCAGTACTTC
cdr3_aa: CASRRTGGYEQYF

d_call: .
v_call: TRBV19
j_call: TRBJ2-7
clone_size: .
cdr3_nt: TGTGCCAGTAGTAGGGGAGGACTTCAAGGTGCCTACGAGCAGTACTTC
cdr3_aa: CASSRGGLQGAYEQYF

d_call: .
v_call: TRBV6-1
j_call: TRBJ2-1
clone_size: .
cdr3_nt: TGTGCCAGCAGTGCCCTGCCCAGCAATGAGCAGTTCTTC
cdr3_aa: CASSALPSNEQFF

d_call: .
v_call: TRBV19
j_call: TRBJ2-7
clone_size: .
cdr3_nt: TGTGCCAGTAGTATAAGCGCGGGTCCGGGTTACGAGCAGTACTTC
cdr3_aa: CASSISAGPGYEQYF

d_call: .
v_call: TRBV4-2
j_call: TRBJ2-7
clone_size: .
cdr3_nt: TGTGCCAGCAGCCTGGGACTTCGAAAGGACGAGCAGTACTTC
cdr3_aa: CASSLGLRKDEQYF

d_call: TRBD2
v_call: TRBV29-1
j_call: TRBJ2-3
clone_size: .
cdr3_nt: TGCAGCGGGGATAGCGGGAGCTATACGCAGTATTTT
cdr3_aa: CSGDSGSYTQYF